The clone carrying this T cell receptor (beta chain) was recorded only once. Sequence at one end of the junction differs from germline and may be a read error. This sample was taken from a study of T cells after yellow fever vaccination. TCRdb independently ran MiXCR on the 5' RACE reads; one entry per CDR3 protein. This table has 450,000 to 550,000 distinct CDR3 sequences, about a fifth appearing once. The CDR3 runs 15 residues. Germline V CDR1 and CDR2: LNHNV, YYDKDF (reference sequence). The chain employs TRBV15 and TRBJ2-4, with TRBD2 identical over 11 bases. The input for sequencing was PBMCs, taken less than 25 days after the first yellow fever vaccination. This clonotype was sampled from a young man who received the YFV17D yellow fever vaccine. This chain's CDR3 is CATRGLADAKIIQYF. The CDR3 DNA is TGTGCCACCAGGGGACTAGCGGACGCCAAAATCATTCAGTACTTC.